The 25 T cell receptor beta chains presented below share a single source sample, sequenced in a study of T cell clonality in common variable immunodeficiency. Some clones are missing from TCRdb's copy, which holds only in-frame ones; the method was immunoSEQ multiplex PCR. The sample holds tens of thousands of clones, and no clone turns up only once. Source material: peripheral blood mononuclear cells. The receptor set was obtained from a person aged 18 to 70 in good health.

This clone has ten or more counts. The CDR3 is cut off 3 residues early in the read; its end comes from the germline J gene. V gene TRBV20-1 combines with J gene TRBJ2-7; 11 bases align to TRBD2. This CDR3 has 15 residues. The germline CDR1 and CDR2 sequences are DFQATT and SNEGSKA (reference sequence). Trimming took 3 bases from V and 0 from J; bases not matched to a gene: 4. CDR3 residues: CSASWGLADSYEQYF. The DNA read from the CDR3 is TGCAGTGCTAGTTGGGGACTAGCGGACTCCTACGAG.

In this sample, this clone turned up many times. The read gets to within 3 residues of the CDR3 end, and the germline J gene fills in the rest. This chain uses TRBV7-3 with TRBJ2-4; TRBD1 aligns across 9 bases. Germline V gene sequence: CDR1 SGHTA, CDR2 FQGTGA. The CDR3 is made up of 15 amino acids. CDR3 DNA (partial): TGTGCCAGCAGCCCCGGACAGGGGCAGTCTGGTATT. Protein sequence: CASSPGQGQSGI. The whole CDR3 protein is CASSPGQGQSGIQYF. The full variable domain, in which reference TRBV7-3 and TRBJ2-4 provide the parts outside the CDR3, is GAGVSQTPSNKVTEKGKYVELRCDPISGHTALYWYRQSLGQGPEFLIYFQGTGAADDSGLPNDRFFAVRPEGSVSTLKIQRTERGDSAVYLCASSPGQGQSGIQYFGAGTRLSVL.

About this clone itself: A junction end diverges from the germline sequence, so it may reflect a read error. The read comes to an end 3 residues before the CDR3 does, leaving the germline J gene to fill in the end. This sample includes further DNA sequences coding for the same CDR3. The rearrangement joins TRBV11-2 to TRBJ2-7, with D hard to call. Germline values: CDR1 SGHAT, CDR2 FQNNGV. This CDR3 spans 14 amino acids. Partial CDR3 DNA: TGTGCCAGTAGCTTAGAGGCTTCTGCCTACGAG. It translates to CASSLEASAYE. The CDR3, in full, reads CASSLEASAYEQYF.

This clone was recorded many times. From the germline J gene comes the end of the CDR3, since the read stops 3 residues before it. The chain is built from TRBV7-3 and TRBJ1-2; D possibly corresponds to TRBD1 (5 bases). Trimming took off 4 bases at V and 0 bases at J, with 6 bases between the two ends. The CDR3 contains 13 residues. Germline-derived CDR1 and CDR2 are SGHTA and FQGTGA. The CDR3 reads CASSSRANYGYTF. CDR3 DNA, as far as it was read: TGTGCCAGCAGCTCCAGGGCTAACTATGGC.

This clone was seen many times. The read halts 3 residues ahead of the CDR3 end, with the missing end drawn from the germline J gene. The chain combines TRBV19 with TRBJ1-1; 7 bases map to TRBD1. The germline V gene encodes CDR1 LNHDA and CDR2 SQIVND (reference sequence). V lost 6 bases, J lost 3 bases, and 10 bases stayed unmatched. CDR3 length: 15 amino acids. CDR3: CASRPAGGRDTEAFF. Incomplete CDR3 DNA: TGTGCCAGTAGACCAGCAGGGGGAAGAGACACTGAA.

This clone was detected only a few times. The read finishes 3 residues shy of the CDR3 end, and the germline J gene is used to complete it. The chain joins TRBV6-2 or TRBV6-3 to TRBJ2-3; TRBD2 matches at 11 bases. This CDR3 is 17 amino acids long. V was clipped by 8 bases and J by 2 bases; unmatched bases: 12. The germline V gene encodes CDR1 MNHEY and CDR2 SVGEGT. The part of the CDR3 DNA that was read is TGTGCCAGCGGTTCACTCGGGACTAGCGGACTCACAGATACG. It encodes CASGSLGTSGLTDT. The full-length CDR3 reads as CASGSLGTSGLTDTQYF.

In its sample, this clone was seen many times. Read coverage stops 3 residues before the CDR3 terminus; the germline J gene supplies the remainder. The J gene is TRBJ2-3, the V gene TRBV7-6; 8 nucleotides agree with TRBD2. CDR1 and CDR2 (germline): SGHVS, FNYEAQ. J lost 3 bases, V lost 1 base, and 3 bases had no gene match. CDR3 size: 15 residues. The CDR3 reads CASSLVSSGTDTQYF. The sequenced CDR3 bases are TGTGCCAGCAGCTTAGTTTCTAGCGGGACAGATACG.

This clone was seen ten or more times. The sequenced CDR3 bases are TGTGCCAGCAGCTTTGAGCGGACCTACGAG. This gives the protein CASSFERTYE. The CDR3 reads in full as CASSFERTYEQYF. This rearrangement joins TRBV5-6 to TRBJ2-7; weak D call: TRBD2 (5 bases). Read sequence stops 3 residues before the CDR3 end, and the germline J gene provides the missing end. The CDR3 is 13 amino acids. The V end was cut by 2 bases, the J end by 2 bases, with 8 bases between. Germline V gives CDR1 SGHDT, CDR2 YYEEEE.

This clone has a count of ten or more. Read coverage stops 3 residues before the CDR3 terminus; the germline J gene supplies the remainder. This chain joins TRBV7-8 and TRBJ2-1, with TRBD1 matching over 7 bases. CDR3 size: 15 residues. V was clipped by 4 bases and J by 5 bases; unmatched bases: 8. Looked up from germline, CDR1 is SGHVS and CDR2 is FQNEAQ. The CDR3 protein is CASSSQGTVDNEQFF. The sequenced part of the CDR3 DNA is TGTGCCAGCAGCTCCCAGGGGACAGTTGACAATGAG.

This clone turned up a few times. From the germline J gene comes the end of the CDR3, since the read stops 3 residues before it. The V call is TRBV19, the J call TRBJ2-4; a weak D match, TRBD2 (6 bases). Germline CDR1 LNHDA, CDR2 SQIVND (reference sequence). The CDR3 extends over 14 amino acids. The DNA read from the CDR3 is TGTGCCAGTAGCCCGCAGGCTGGAGGGTATGGT. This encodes CASSPQAGGYG. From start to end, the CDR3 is CASSPQAGGYGQYF.

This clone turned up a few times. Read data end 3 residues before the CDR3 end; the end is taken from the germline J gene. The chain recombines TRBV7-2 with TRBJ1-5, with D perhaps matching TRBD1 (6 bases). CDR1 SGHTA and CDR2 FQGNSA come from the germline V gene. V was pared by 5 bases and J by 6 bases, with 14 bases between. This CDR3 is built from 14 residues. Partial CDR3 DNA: TGTGCCAGCAGCCCACAGGGCCGGGGTCAGCCC. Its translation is CASSPQGRGQP. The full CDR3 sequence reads CASSPQGRGQPQHF.

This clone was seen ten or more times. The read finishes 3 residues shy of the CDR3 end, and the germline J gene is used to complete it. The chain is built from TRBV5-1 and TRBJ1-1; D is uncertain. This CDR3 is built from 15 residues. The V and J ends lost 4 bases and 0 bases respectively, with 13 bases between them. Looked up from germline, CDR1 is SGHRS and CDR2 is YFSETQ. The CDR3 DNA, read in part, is TGCGCCAGCAGCCCATTCGGGTCTATGAACACTGAA. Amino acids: CASSPFGSMNTE. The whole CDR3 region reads CASSPFGSMNTEAFF.

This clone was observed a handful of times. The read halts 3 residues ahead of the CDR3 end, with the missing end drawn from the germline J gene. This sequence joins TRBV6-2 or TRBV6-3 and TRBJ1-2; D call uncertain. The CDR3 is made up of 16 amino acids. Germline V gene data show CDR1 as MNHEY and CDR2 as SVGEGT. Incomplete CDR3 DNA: TGTGCCAGCAGTTACCCGAAATTAGCGGGAGGATACGAC. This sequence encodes CASSYPKLAGGYD. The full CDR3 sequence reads CASSYPKLAGGYDYTF.

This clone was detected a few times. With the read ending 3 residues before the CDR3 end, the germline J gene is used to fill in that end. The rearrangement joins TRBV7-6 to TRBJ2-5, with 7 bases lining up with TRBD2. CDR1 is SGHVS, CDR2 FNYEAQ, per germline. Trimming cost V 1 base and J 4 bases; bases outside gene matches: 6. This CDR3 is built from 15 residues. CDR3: CASSLVAREGETQYF. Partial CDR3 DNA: TGTGCCAGCAGCTTAGTGGCCAGGGAGGGAGAGACC.

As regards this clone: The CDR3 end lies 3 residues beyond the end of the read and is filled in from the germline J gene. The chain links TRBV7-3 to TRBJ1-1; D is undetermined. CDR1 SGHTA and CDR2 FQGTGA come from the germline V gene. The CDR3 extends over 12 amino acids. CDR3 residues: CASSLEGAVAFF. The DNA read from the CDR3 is TGTGCCAGCAGCTTAGAGGGAGCGGTT.

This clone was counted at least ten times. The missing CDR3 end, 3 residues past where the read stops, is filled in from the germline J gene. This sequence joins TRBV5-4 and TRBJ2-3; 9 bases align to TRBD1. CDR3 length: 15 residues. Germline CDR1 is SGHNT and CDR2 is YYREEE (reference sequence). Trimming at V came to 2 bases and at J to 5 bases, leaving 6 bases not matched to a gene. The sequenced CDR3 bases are TGTGCCAGCAGCTTTCGGGACAGGGATCGAGATACG. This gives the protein CASSFRDRDRDT. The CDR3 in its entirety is CASSFRDRDRDTQYF.

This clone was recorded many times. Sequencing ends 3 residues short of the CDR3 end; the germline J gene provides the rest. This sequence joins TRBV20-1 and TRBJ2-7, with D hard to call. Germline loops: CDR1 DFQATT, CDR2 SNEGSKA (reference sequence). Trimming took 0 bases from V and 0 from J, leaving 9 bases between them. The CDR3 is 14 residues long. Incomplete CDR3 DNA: TGCAGTGCTAGAGATCGTGGCAGCTCCTACGAG. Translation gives CSARDRGSSYE. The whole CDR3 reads CSARDRGSSYEQYF.

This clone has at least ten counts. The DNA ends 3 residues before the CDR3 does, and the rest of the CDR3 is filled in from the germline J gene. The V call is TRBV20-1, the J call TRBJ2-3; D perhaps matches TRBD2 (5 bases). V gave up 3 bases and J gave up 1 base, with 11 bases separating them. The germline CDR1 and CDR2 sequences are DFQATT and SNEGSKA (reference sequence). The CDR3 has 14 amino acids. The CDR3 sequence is CSASQRTRTDTQYF. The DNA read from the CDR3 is TGCAGTGCTAGCCAGCGGACCCGCACAGATACG.

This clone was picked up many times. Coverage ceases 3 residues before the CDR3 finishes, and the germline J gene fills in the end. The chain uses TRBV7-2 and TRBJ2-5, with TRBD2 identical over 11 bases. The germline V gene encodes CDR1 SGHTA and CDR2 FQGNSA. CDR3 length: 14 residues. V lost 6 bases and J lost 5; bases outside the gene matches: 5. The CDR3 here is CASSTSGSFETQYF. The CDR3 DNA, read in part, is TGTGCCAGCAGTACTAGCGGGAGTTTCGAGACC.

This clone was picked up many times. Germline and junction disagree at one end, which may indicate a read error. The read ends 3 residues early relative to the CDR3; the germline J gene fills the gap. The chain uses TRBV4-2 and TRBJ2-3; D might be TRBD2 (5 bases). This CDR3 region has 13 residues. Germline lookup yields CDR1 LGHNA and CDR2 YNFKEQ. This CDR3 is CASGQDFRDTQYF. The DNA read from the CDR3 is TGCGCCAGCGGCCAAGATTTTCGGGATACG.

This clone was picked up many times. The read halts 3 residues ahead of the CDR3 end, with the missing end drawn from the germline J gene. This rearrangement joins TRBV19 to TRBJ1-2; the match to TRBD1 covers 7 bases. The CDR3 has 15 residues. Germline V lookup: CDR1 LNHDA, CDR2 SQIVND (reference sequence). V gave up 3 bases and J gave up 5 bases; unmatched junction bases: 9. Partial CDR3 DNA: TGTGCCAGTAGTATTGTGGCAGGGGGAAGTTATGGC. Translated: CASSIVAGGSYG. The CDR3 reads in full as CASSIVAGGSYGYTF.

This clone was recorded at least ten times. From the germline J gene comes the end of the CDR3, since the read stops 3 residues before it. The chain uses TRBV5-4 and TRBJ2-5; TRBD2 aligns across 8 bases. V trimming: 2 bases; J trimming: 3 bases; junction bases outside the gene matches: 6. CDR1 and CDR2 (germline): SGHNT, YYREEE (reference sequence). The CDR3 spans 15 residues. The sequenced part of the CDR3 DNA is TGTGCCAGCAGCTTTGGGGGACTAGATGAAGAGACC. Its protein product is CASSFGGLDEET. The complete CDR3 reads CASSFGGLDEETQYF.

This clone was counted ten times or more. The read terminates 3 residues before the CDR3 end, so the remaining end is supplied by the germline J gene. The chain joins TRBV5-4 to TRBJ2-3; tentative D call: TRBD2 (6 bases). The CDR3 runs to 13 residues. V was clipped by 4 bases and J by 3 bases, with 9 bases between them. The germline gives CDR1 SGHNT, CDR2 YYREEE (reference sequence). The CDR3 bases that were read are TGTGCCAGCAGCGTTAGCGGAACAGATACG. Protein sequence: CASSVSGTDT. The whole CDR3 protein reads CASSVSGTDTQYF.

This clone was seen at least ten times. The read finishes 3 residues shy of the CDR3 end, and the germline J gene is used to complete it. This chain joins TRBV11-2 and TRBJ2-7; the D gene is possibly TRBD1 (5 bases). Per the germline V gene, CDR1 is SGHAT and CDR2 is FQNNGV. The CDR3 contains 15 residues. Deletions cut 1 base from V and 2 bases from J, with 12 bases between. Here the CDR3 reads CASSLGQSPTYEQYF. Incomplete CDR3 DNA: TGTGCCAGCAGCTTAGGACAGAGTCCTACCTACGAG.

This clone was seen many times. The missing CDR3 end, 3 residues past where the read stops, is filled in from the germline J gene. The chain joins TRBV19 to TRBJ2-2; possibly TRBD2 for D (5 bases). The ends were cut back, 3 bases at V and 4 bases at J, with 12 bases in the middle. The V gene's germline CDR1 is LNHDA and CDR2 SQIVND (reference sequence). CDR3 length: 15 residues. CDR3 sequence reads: CASSIGYRGTGELFF. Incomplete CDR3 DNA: TGTGCCAGTAGTATCGGGTACCGGGGCACCGGGGAG.